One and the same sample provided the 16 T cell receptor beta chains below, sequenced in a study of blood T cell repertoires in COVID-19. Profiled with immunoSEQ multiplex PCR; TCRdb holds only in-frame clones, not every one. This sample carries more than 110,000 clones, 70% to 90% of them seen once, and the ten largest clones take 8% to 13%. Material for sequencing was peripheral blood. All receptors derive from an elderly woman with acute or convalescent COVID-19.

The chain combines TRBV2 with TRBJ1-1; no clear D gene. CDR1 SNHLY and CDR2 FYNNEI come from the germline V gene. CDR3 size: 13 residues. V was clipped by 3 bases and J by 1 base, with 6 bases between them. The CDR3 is CASSERTNTEAFF. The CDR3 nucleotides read TGTGCCAGCAGTGAGCGCACGAACACTGAAGCTTTCTTT.

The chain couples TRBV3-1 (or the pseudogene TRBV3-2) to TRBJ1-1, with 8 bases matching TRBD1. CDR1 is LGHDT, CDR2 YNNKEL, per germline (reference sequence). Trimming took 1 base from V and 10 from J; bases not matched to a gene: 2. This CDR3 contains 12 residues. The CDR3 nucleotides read TGTGCCAGCAGCCAAGTTGGACAGGGAGCTTTCTTT. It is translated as CASSQVGQGAFF.

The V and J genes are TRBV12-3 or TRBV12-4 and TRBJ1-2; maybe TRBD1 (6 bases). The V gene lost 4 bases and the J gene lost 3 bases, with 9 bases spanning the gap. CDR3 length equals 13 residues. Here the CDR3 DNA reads TGTGCCAGCAGTTCGACAGGAGACTATGGCTACACCTTC. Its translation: CASSSTGDYGYTF.

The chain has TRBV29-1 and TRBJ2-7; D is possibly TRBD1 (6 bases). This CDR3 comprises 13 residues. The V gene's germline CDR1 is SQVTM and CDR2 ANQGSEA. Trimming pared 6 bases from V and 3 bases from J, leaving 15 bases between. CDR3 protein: CSVQGRHVYEQYF. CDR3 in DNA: TGCAGCGTACAGGGCAGGCATGTCTACGAGCAGTACTTC.

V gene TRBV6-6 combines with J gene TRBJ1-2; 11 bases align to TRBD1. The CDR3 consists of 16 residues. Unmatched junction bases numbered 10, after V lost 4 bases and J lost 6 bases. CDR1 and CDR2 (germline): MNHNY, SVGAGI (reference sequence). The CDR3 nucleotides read TGTGCCAGCAGTTCCGGACAGGGGGCGCAGTGGCATGGCTACACCTTC. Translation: CASSSGQGAQWHGYTF.

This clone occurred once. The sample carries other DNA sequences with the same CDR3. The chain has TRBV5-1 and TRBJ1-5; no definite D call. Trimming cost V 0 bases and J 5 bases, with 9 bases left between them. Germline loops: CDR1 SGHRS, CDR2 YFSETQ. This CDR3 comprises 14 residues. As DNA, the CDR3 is TGCGCCAGCAGCTTGGGAGGGTTCGATCAGCCCCAGCATTTT. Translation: CASSLGGFDQPQHF.

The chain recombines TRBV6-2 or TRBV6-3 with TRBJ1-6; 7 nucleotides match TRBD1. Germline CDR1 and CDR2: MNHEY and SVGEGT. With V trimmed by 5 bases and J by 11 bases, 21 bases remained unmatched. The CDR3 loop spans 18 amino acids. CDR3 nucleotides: TGTGCCAGCAGTACCTATCGACAGGGACCTCCCCGTAGGGCACCCCTCCACTTT. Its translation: CASSTYRQGPPRRAPLHF.

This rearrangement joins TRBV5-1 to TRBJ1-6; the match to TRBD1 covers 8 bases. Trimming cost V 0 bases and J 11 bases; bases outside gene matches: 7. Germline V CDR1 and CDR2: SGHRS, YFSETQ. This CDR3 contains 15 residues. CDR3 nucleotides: TGCGCCAGCAGCTTGGTGCAGGGGGCGCCGACACCCCTCCACTTT. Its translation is CASSLVQGAPTPLHF.

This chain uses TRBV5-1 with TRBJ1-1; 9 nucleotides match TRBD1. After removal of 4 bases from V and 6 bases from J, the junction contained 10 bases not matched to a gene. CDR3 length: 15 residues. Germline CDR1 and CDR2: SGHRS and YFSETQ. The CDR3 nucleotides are TGCGCCAGCAGCAACCCGGGACAGGGCGCCGCTGAAGCTTTCTTT. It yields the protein CASSNPGQGAAEAFF.

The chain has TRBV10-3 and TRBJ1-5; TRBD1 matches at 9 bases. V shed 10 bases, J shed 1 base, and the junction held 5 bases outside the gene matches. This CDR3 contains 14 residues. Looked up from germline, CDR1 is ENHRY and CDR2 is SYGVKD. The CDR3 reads CATSTGGSNQPQHF. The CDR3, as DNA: TGTGCCACTTCGACAGGGGGAAGCAATCAGCCCCAGCATTTT.

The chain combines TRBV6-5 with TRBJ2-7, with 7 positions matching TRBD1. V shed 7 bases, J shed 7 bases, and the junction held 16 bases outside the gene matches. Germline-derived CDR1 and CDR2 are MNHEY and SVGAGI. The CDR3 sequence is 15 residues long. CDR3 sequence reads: CASTVGQAHIREQYF. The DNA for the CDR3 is TGTGCCAGCACCGTTGGACAGGCGCATATTAGGGAGCAGTACTTC.

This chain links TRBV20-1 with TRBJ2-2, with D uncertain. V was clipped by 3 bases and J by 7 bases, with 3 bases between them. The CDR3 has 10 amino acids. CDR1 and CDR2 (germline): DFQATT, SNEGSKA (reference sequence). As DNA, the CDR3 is TGCAGTGCTAGTTACGGGGAGCTGTTTTTT. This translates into CSASYGELFF.

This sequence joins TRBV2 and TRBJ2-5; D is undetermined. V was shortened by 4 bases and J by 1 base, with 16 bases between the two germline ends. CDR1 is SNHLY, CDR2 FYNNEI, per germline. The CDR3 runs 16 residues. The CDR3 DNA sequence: TGTGCCAGCAGTGGGCGGCAGCACTCTCTCCAAGAGACCCAGTACTTC. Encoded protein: CASSGRQHSLQETQYF.

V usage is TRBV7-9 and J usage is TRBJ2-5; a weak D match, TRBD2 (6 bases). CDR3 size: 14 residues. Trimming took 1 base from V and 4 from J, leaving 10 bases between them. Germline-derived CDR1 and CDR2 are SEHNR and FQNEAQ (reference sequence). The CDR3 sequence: CASSLVGGVETQYF. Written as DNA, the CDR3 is TGTGCCAGCAGCTTAGTAGGCGGGGTAGAGACCCAGTACTTC. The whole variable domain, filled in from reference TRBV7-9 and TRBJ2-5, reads DTGVSQNPRHKITKRGQNVTFRCDPISEHNRLYWYRQTLGQGPEFLTYFQNEAQLEKSRLLSDRFSAERPKGSFSTLEIQRTEQGDSAMYLCASSLVGGVETQYFGPGTRLLVL.

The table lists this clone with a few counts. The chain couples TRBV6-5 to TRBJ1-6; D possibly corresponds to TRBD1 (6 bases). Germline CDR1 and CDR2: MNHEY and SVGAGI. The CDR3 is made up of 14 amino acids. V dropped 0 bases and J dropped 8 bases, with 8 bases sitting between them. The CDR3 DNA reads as TGTGCCAGCAGTTACTCGGGGGCCTATTCACCCCTCCACTTT. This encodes CASSYSGAYSPLHF.

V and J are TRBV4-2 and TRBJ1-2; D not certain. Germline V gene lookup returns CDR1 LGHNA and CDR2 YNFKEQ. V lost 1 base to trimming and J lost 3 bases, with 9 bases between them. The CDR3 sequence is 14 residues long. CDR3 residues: CASSQAPTHYGYTF. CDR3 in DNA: TGTGCCAGCAGCCAAGCACCCACTCACTATGGCTACACCTTC.